This TCR beta chain is drawn from a study of blood T cells in healthy people across ages. Study information: About one barcoded beta molecule per two T cells came from capture by template switching. Findings of the study overall: The CMV status of each donor remained undetermined, and this could have confounded shifts in expanded clonotypes.

The germline CDR1 and CDR2 sequences are SGHTA and FQGTGA. V lost 2 bases, J lost 5 bases, and 6 bases stayed unmatched. The length of the CDR3 is 16 residues. As to this clonotype: Antigen unknown.

Through a sample-barcoded 5' primer and a J-beta primer mix, a second PCR was run for roughly 6 to 11 cycles. Each CDR3 protein is one row after TCRdb ran MiXCR on the 5' RACE reads. Of hundreds of thousands of distinct CDR3 sequences listed, 20% to 30% were seen once; the top ten hold 8.7%. This sample also belongs to another study, concerning T cells of mothers and their children.

The chain is built from TRBV7-3 and TRBJ2-5, with 12 bases identical to TRBD2. The specimen sequenced was blood. The TCR was taken from a boy aged 10-17 years in good health. The chain's CDR3 is CASSLSPSGRVETQYF. The CDR3 nucleotides are TGTGCCAGCAGCTTATCGCCTAGCGGGAGGGTGGAGACCCAGTACTTC.